The 21 T cell receptor beta chains reported below all come from one sample, sequenced in a study of radiation and T cells in renal cell carcinoma (dated by TCRdb to 2018 to 2021). Library construction relied on the immunoSEQ multiplex PCR assay. TCRdb mirrors the immuneACCESS table, restricted to in-frame sequences. Some clones are absent from its copies; in checked studies, under half trace to an unresolved V gene, and the reason for the others is unknown. This sample is represented by roughly 120,000 clones; over 75% of them were singletons. Approximately 2% of the sample goes to the ten largest clones. The sample's time point, from its label and the paper: blood 2 weeks post-SBRT. Reading the label with the study, this specimen's treatment or condition is: 15 Gy SBRT to primary tumor, nephrectomy 4 weeks later. The source was blood, collected from a patient whose treatment included radiotherapy and nephrectomy. The source is a woman in her sixties or seventies with renal cell carcinoma.

The chain recombines TRBV29-1 with TRBJ1-1; possibly TRBD1 for D (6 bases). This CDR3 has 9 residues. Trimming removed 7 bases at V and 10 bases at J, with 10 bases between. The V gene's germline CDR1 is SQVTM and CDR2 ANQGSEA. The CDR3 DNA reads as TGCAGCGGGGGACAAGGAGCTTTCTTT. Protein: CSGGQGAFF.

V gene TRBV9 combines with J gene TRBJ1-2; TRBD1 is a possible D gene (5 bases). Germline-derived CDR1 and CDR2 are SGDLS and YYNGEE. The CDR3 covers 15 residues. V lost 4 bases and J lost 3, with 16 bases in between. CDR3 sequence reads: CASSLRLGLDYGYTF. In nucleotides, the CDR3 is TGTGCCAGCAGCCTCCGGTTGGGGCTCGACTATGGCTACACCTTC.

The genes are TRBV15 and TRBJ2-2; the D is unclear. This CDR3 is 11 amino acids long. V dropped 5 bases and J dropped 7 bases, with 5 bases sitting between them. Germline-derived CDR1 and CDR2 are LNHNV and YYDKDF (reference sequence). CDR3 nucleotide sequence: TGTGCCACCAGCGTCCACGGGGAGCTGTTTTTT. Amino acid sequence: CATSVHGELFF. Filled out from reference TRBV15 and TRBJ2-2, the complete variable domain reads DAMVIQNPRYQVTQFGKPVTLSCSQTLNHNVMYWYQQKSSQAPKLLFHYYDKDFNNEADTPDNFQSRRPNTSFCFLDIRSPGLGDTAMYLCATSVHGELFFGEGSRLTVL.

This clone is medium-sized by share. Other DNA variants within this sample encode the same CDR3. The V call is TRBV5-1, the J call TRBJ1-1, with 7 positions matching TRBD1. J was trimmed by 1 base and V by 4 bases; bases with no gene match: 4. This CDR3 spans 14 amino acids. In germline, CDR1 is SGHRS, CDR2 YFSETQ. CDR3 nucleotides: TGCGCCAGCAGCCCGGGACAGCCGAACACTGAAGCTTTCTTT. This encodes CASSPGQPNTEAFF.

This chain connects TRBV30 to TRBJ1-1; D remains ambiguous. The CDR3 is 12 residues long. The germline CDR1 and CDR2 sequences are GTSNPN and SVGIG (reference sequence). The germline V and J ends were trimmed by 3 bases and 1 base, with 6 bases remaining between them. CDR3 sequence reads: CAWRRWNTEAFF. The CDR3 region has the DNA TGTGCCTGGAGACGGTGGAACACTGAAGCTTTCTTT.

The chain joins TRBV6-4 to TRBJ2-2; 9 positions match TRBD2. From germline, CDR1 is MRHNA and CDR2 SNTAGT. This CDR3 is 14 amino acids long. V lost 4 bases and J lost 3; bases outside the gene matches: 0. CDR3 sequence reads: CASSASGDTGELFF. CDR3 coding DNA: TGTGCCAGCAGTGCTAGCGGGGACACCGGGGAGCTGTTTTTT.

The gene calls are TRBV29-1 and TRBJ1-6; D not certain. Germline V gives CDR1 SQVTM, CDR2 ANQGSEA. The V and J ends lost 4 bases and 3 bases respectively, with 7 bases between them. CDR3 size: 13 residues. The CDR3 DNA is TGCAGCGTTGGGAGAGACTATAATTCACCCCTCCACTTT. Translation: CSVGRDYNSPLHF. Full variable domain (outside the CDR3, taken from reference TRBV29-1 and TRBJ1-6): SAVISQKPSRDICQRGTSLTIQCQVDSQVTMMFWYRQQPGQSLTLIATANQGSEATYESGFVIDKFPISRPNLTFSTLTVSNMSPEDSSIYLCSVGRDYNSPLHFGNGTRLTVT.

The chain joins TRBV9 to TRBJ1-1; no clear D gene. Germline V gene lookup returns CDR1 SGDLS and CDR2 YYNGEE. The CDR3 is 12 amino acids. The ends were cut back, 0 bases at V and 5 bases at J, with 5 bases in the middle. CDR3 DNA sequence: TGTGCCAGCAGCGTAGCCGGGACTGAAGCTTTCTTT. Translation: CASSVAGTEAFF.

The CDR3: CASSFRQGTEAFF. CDR3 bases: TGTGCCAGCAGCTTTCGACAGGGAACTGAAGCTTTCTTT. The chain carries TRBV7-6 and TRBJ1-1; 7 nucleotides match TRBD1. CDR3 size: 13 residues. The V and J ends lost 3 bases and 5 bases, in that order; junction bases with no gene match: 3. CDR1 is SGHVS, CDR2 FNYEAQ, per germline. The whole variable domain, filled in from reference TRBV7-6 and TRBJ1-1, reads GAGVSQSPRYKVTKRGQDVALRCDPISGHVSLYWYRQALGQGPEFLTYFNYEAQQDKSGLPNDRFSAERPEGSISTLTIQRTEQRDSAMYRCASSFRQGTEAFFGQGTRLTVV.

CDR3 sequence: CASEGNTGELFF. The DNA for the CDR3 is TGTGCCAGCGAGGGAAACACCGGGGAGCTGTTTTTT. The chain carries TRBV6-5 and TRBJ2-2; possibly TRBD2 for D (5 bases). The ends were cut back, 8 bases at V and 2 bases at J, with 6 bases in the middle. The V gene's germline CDR1 is MNHEY and CDR2 SVGAGI. CDR3 size: 12 residues.

Written as DNA, the CDR3 is TGTGCCAGCAGCTCCTACAGCGCAGCTAACTATGGCTACACCTTC. This codes for CASSSYSAANYGYTF. This chain uses TRBV5-6 with TRBJ1-2; D call uncertain. The ends were cut back, 3 bases at V and 0 bases at J, with 12 bases in the middle. Germline CDR1 is SGHDT and CDR2 is YYEEEE. CDR3 length: 15 residues.

In its sample, this clone was seen once. The chain has TRBV15 and TRBJ1-2; 9 bases match TRBD1. Germline V gives CDR1 LNHNV, CDR2 YYDKDF (reference sequence). Trimming at V came to 5 bases and at J to 1 base, leaving 5 bases not matched to a gene. The CDR3 is 15 amino acids. CDR3 nucleotides: TGTGCCACCAGCCCCCGGGACAGGGTTAACTATGGCTACACCTTC. Its translation: CATSPRDRVNYGYTF. Full variable domain (remainder filled in from reference TRBV15 and TRBJ1-2): DAMVIQNPRYQVTQFGKPVTLSCSQTLNHNVMYWYQQKSSQAPKLLFHYYDKDFNNEADTPDNFQSRRPNTSFCFLDIRSPGLGDTAMYLCATSPRDRVNYGYTFGSGTRLTVV.

As to this clone: An end of the junction differs from the germline gene, which may be a read error. This chain links TRBV28 with TRBJ2-7; D gene ambiguous. Looked up from germline, CDR1 is MDHEN and CDR2 is SYDVKM. The CDR3 is 12 residues long. Here the CDR3 DNA reads TGTGCCAGCAGTTTAAGGCGCTTCGAGGAGTACTTC. Its protein is CASSLRRFEEYF.

V gene TRBV7-8 combines with J gene TRBJ2-3; TRBD2 is a possible D gene (6 bases). The V end lost 4 bases, the J end lost 2 bases, and 16 bases lay between the germline ends. The CDR3 has 16 amino acids. The V gene's germline CDR1 is SGHVS and CDR2 FQNEAQ. This CDR3 reads CASSSPLAEVTDTQYF. In nucleotides, the CDR3 is TGTGCCAGCAGCTCCCCGTTAGCGGAGGTCACAGATACGCAGTATTTT.

This clone has just one count. The chain has TRBV30 and TRBJ2-3, with unresolved D. Trimming left V 2 bases short and J 2 bases short, with 5 bases between. CDR1 and CDR2 (germline): GTSNPN, SVGIG (reference sequence). This CDR3 spans 12 amino acids. The CDR3 here is CAWSMATDTQYF. The CDR3 DNA is TGTGCCTGGAGTATGGCCACAGATACGCAGTATTTT.

The chain carries TRBV6-5 and TRBJ2-7; no firm D call. Per germline, CDR1 MNHEY and CDR2 SVGAGI. Between the trimmed V and J ends, which lost 7 bases and 7 bases, there was a span of 14 bases. The CDR3 length is 12 residues. The CDR3 is CASTGYRLEQYF. The CDR3 region has the DNA TGTGCCAGCACCGGCTACCGCTTGGAGCAGTACTTC.

This chain joins TRBV5-6 and TRBJ1-3; 8 nucleotides align to TRBD1. J gave up 7 bases and V 4 bases, and 7 bases lay outside the gene matches. The CDR3 is made up of 14 amino acids. Germline assignment: CDR1 SGHDT and CDR2 YYEEEE. The CDR3 coding sequence is TGTGCCAGCAGCCTCAGGGGGCCTTTGAACACCATATATTTT. It encodes CASSLRGPLNTIYF.

The rearrangement links TRBV11-3 to TRBJ1-2; D not certain. Germline-derived CDR1 and CDR2 are SGHNT and YENEEA. Deletions cut 1 base from V and 8 bases from J, with 8 bases between. The CDR3 is made up of 12 amino acids. In DNA, the CDR3 is TGTGCCAGCAGCTTAGGATCGTACGGCTACACCTTC. Its translation: CASSLGSYGYTF.

The chain is built from TRBV10-1 and TRBJ2-5, with unresolved D. V lost 0 bases and J 7 bases, leaving 9 bases between the germline ends. Germline CDR1 reads WNHNN; CDR2 reads SYGVQD (reference sequence). The CDR3 loop spans 13 amino acids. CDR3 protein: CASSESPAGTQYF. DNA for the CDR3: TGCGCCAGCAGTGAGTCCCCAGCAGGGACCCAGTACTTC.

The chain couples TRBV18 to TRBJ1-4, with D uncertain. The CDR3 totals 20 residues. V gave up 6 bases and J gave up 2 bases, with 28 bases separating them. Germline V CDR1 and CDR2: KGHSH, LQKENI. For the CDR3, the DNA is TGTGCCAGCTCCTCTTCAGACTTTTTTAGTAACCTGTGGACTAATGAAAAACTGTTTTTT. This translates into CASSSSDFFSNLWTNEKLFF.

This clone was detected once. V is TRBV27 and J is TRBJ1-1, with 10 nucleotides matching TRBD1. V was pared by 5 bases and J by 5 bases, with 14 bases of the junction left unmatched. The germline CDR1 and CDR2 sequences are MNHEY and SMNVEV (reference sequence). There are 17 residues in the CDR3. This CDR3 is CASSPRGQGSFWTEAFF. Written as DNA, the CDR3 is TGTGCCAGCAGTCCCCGGGGACAGGGGTCGTTTTGGACTGAAGCTTTCTTT.